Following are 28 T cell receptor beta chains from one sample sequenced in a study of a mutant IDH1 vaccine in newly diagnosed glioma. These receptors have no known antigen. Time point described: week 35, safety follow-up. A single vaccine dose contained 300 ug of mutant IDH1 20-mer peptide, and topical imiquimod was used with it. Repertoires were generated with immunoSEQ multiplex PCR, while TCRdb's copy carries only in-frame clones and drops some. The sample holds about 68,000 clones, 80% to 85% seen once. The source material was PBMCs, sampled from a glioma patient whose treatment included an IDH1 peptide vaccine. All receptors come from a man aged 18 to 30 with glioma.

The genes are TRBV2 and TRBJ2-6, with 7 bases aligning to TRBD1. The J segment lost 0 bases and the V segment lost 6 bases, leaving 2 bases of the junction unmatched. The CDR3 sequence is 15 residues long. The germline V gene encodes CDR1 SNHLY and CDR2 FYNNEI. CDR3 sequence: CASRTGHSGANVLTF. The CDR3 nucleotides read TGTGCCAGCAGGACAGGGCACTCTGGGGCCAACGTCCTGACTTTC.

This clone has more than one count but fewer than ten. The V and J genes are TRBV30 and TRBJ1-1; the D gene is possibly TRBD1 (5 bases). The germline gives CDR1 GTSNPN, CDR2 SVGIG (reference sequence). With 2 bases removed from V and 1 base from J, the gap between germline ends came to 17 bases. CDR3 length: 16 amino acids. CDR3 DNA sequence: TGTGCCTGGAGTCCGGGGGTTGGGACCAGGAACACTGAAGCTTTCTTT. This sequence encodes CAWSPGVGTRNTEAFF.

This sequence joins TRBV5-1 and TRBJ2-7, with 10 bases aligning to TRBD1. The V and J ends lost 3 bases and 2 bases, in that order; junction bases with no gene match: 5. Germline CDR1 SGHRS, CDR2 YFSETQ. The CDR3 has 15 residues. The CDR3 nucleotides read TGCGCCAGCAGCTGGACTGGACAGGGGGCCTACGAGCAGTACTTC. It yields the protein CASSWTGQGAYEQYF.

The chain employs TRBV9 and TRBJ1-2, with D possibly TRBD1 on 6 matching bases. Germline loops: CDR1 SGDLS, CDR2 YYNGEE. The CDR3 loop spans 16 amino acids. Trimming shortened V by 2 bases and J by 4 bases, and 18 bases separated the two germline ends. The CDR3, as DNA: TGTGCCAGCAGCGTTTCCTTTGGGGGCGCGGGCTATGGCTACACCTTC. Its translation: CASSVSFGGAGYGYTF.

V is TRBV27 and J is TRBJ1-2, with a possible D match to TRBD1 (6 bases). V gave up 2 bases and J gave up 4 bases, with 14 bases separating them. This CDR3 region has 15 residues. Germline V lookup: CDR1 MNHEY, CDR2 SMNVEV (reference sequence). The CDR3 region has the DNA TGTGCCAGCAGTTTACGGGGGGCTGGCGGCTATGGCTACACCTTC. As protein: CASSLRGAGGYGYTF.

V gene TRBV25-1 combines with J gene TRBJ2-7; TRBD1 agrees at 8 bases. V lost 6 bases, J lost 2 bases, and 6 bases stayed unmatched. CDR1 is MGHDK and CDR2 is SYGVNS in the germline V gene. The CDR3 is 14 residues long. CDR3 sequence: CASSARTGTYEQYF. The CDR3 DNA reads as TGTGCCAGCAGCGCCAGGACAGGGACCTACGAGCAGTACTTC.

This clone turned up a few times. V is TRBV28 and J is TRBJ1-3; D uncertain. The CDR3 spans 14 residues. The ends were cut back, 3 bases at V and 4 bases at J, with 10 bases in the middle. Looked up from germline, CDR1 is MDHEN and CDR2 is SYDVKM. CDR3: CASSLSSGGNTIYF. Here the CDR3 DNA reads TGTGCCAGCAGTTTGTCCTCAGGAGGAAACACCATATATTTT.

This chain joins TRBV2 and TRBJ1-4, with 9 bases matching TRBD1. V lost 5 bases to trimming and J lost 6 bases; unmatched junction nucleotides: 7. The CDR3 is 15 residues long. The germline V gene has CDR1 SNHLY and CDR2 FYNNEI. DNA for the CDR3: TGTGCCAGCAGTTTACCGGGACAGGGAGATGAAAAACTGTTTTTT. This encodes CASSLPGQGDEKLFF.

The CDR3 loop is CASSMRRGATNEKLFF. DNA for the CDR3: TGTGCCAGTAGTATGAGGAGGGGGGCAACTAATGAAAAACTGTTTTTT. V gene TRBV19 combines with J gene TRBJ1-4, with a weak D call TRBD1 (6 bases). The CDR3 sequence is 16 residues long. The V gene's germline CDR1 is LNHDA and CDR2 SQIVND (reference sequence). V was shortened by 3 bases and J by 0 bases, with 11 bases between the two germline ends.

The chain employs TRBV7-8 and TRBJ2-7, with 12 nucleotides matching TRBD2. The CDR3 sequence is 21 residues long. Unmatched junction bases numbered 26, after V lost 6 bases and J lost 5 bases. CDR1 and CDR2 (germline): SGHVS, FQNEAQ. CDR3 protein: CASSSIYRQGRTSGRSHEQYF. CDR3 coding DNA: TGTGCCAGCAGTTCTATCTACCGACAGGGGCGTACTAGCGGGAGGAGCCACGAGCAGTACTTC.

The CDR3 spells CASSPNRGNYGYTF. In DNA, the CDR3 is TGTGCCAGCAGTCCGAACAGGGGTAACTATGGCTACACCTTC. The rearrangement uses TRBV27 and TRBJ1-2, with TRBD1 identical over 7 bases. The CDR3 totals 14 residues. V was clipped by 5 bases and J by 1 base; unmatched bases: 4. Per the germline V gene, CDR1 is MNHEY and CDR2 is SMNVEV (reference sequence).

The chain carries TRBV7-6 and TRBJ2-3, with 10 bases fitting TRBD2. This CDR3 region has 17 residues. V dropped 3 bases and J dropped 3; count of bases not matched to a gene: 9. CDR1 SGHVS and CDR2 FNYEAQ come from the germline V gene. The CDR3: CASSFRTSGGLTDTQYF. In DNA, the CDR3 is TGTGCCAGCAGCTTCAGGACTAGCGGCGGACTTACAGATACGCAGTATTTT.

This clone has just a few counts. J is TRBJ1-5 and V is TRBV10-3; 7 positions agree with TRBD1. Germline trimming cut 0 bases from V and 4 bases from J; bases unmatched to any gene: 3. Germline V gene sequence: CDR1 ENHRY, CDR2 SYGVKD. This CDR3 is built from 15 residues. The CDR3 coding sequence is TGTGCCATCAGTGAGTCTCAGGGGGGGAATCAGCCCCAGCATTTT. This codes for CAISESQGGNQPQHF.

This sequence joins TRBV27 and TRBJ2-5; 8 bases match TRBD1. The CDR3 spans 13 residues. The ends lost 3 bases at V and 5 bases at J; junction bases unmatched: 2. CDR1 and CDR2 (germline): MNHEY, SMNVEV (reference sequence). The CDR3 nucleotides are TGTGCCAGCAGTTTGAGGGACAGGGAGACCCAGTACTTC. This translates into CASSLRDRETQYF.

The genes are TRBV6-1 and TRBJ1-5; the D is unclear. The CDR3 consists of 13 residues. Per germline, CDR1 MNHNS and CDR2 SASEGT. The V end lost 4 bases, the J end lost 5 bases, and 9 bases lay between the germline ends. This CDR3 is CASSAVRDQPQHF. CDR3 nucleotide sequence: TGTGCCAGCAGTGCCGTTCGAGATCAGCCCCAGCATTTT.

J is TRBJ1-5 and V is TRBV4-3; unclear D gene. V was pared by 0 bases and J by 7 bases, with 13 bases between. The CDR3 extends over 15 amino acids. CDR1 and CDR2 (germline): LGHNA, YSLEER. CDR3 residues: CASSQDRTIQQPQHF. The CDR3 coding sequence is TGCGCCAGCAGCCAAGATCGGACCATTCAACAGCCCCAGCATTTT.

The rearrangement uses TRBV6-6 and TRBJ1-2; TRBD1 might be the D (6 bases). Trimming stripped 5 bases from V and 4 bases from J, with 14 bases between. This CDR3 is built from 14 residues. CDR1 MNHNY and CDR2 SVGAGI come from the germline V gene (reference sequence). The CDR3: CASSTTQGLYGYTF. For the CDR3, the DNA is TGTGCCAGCAGTACAACCCAGGGGCTCTATGGCTACACCTTC.

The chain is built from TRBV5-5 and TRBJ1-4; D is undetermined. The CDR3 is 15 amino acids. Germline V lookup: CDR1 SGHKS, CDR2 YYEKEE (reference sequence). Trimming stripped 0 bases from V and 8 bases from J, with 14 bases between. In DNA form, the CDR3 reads TGTGCCAGCAGCTTGGTGTCAGTAGGCCCCGAAAAACTGTTTTTT. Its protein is CASSLVSVGPEKLFF.

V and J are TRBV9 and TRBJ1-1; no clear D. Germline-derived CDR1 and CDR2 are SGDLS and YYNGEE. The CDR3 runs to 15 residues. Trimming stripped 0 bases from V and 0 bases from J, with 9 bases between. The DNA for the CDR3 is TGTGCCAGCAGCGTAGGGGAAGTGATGAACACTGAAGCTTTCTTT. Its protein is CASSVGEVMNTEAFF. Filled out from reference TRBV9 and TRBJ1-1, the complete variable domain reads DSGVTQTPKHLITATGQRVTLRCSPRSGDLSVYWYQQSLDQGLQFLIQYYNGEERAKGNILERFSAQQFPDLHSELNLSSLELGDSALYFCASSVGEVMNTEAFFGQGTRLTVV.

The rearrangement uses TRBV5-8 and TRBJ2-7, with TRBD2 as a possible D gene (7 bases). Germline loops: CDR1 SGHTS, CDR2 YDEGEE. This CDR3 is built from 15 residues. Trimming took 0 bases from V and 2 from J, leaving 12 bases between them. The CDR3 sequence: CASSLGAGAPYEQYF. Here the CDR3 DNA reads TGTGCCAGCAGCTTGGGGGCGGGGGCCCCCTACGAGCAGTACTTC. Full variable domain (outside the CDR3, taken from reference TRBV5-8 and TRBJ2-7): EAGVTQSPTHLIKTRGQQATLRCSPISGHTSVYWYQQALGLGLQFLLWYDEGEERNRGNFPPRFSGRQFPNYSSELNVNALELEDSALYLCASSLGAGAPYEQYFGPGTRLTVT.

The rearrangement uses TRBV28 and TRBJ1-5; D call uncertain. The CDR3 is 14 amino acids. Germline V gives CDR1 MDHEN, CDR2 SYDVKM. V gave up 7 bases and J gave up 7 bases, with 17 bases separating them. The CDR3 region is CASTYYRFGQPQHF. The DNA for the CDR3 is TGTGCCAGCACATATTACCGGTTCGGACAGCCCCAGCATTTT.

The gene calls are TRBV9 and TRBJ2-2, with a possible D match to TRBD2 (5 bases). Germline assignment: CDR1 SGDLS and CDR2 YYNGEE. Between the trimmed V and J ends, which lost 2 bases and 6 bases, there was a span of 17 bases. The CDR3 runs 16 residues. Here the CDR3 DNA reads TGTGCCAGCAGCGTGGCGGGCTACCCCCAGGCCGGGGAGCTGTTTTTT. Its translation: CASSVAGYPQAGELFF.

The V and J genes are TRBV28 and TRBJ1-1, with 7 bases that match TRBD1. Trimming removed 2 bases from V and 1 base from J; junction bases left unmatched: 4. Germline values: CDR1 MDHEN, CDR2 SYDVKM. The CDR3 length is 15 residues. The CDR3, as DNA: TGTGCCAGCAGTTTACCCGGGACAGCGAACACTGAAGCTTTCTTT. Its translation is CASSLPGTANTEAFF.

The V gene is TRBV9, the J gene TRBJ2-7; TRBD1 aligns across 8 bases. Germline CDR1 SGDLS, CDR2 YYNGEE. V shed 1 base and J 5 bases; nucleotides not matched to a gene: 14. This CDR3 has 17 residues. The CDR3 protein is CASSVSVAGGPKDEQYF. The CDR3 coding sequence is TGTGCCAGCAGCGTATCCGTGGCAGGGGGCCCAAAGGACGAGCAGTACTTC.

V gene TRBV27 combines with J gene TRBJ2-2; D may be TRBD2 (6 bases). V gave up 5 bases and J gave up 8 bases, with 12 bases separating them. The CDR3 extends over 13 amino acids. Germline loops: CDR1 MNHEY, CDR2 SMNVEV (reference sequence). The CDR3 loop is CASSPQLAGELFF. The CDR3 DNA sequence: TGTGCCAGCAGTCCCCAACTAGCTGGGGAGCTGTTTTTT.

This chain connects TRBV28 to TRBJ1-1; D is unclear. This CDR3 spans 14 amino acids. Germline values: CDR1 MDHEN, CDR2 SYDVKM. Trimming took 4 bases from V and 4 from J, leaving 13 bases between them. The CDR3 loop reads CASSSWVQSTEAFF. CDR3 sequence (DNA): TGTGCCAGCAGTTCCTGGGTTCAGTCCACTGAAGCTTTCTTT. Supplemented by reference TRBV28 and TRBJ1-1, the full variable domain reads DVKVTQSSRYLVKRTGEKVFLECVQDMDHENMFWYRQDPGLGLRLIYFSYDVKMKEKGDIPEGYSVSREKKERFSLILESASTNQTSMYLCASSSWVQSTEAFFGQGTRLTVV.

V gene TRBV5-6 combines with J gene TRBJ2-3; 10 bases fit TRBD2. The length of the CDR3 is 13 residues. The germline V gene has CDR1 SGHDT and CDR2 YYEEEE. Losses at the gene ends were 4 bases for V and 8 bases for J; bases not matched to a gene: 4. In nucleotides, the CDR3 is TGTGCCAGCAGCGCAGGACTAGCGGCTACGCAGTATTTT. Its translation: CASSAGLAATQYF.

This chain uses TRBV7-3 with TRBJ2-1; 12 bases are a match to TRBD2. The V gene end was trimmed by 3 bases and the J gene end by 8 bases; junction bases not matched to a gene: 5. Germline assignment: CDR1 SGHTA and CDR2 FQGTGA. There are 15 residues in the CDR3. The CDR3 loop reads CASSLLAGGVDEQFF. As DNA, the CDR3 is TGTGCCAGCAGCTTGCTAGCGGGGGGGGTAGATGAGCAGTTCTTC.